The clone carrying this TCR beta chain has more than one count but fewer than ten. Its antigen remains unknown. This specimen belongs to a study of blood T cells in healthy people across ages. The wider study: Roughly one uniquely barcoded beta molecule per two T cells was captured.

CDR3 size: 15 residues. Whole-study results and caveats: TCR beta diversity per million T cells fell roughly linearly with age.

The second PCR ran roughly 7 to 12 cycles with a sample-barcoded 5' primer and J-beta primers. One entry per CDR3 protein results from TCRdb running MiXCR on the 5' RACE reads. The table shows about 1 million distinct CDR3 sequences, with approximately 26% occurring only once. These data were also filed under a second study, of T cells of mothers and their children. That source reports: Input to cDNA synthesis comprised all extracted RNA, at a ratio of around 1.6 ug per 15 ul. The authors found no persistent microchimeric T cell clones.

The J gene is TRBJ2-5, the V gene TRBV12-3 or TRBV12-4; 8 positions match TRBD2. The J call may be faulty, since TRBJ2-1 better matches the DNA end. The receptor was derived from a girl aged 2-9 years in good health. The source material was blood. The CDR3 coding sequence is TGTGCCAGCAGGTCCCCGGGACTAGGATTCAATGAGCAGTTCTTC. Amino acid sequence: CASRSPGLGFNEQFF.